The clone carrying this T cell receptor beta chain was recorded once. Its target is unknown. These data come from a study of cytomegalovirus exposure and HLA in healthy donors. The V gene's germline CDR1 is MNHEY and CDR2 SVGAGI. The CDR3 loop spans 14 amino acids. The V and J ends lost 7 bases and 10 bases respectively, with 17 bases between them. Notes on the study in general: Several of the most significant clusters appeared linked to common viral pathogens, based on a later analysis. Analyzed later, association rates of TCRs varied across HLA loci, with DRB1 most and HLA-C fewest.

60 Vbeta and 13 Jbeta primers were used in PCR. TCRdb keeps only in-frame clones here, not all; method: immunoSEQ multiplex PCR. The sample shows fewer than 140,000 clones, about three quarters of them seen only once. This TCR came from a woman aged 45 to 65 in good health and CMV-seropositive. This sequence joins TRBV6-5 and TRBJ1-6; TRBD1 is a possible D gene (5 bases). The specimen sequenced was PBMCs. CDR3 region: CASTAGTGISPLHF. Here the CDR3 DNA reads TGTGCCAGCACCGCGGGGACGGGGATATCACCCCTCCACTTT.